The 13 T cell receptor beta chains in this list originate from one sample, sequenced in a study of Ad26.COV2.S vaccination and SARS-CoV-2 variants. The method was immunoSEQ multiplex PCR; TCRdb's version includes in-frame clones alone and lacks a portion of them. The sample carries around 86,000 clones, under 90% recorded once. Specimen: peripheral blood, collected after recovery from COVID-19. These receptors all stem from a human donor who had recovered from COVID-19.

The chain links TRBV5-6 to TRBJ2-1; 8 positions agree with TRBD1. The junction had 16 bases not matched to a gene; V was cut back by 7 bases and J by 7 bases. From germline, CDR1 is SGHDT and CDR2 YYEEEE. This CDR3 is built from 16 residues. The CDR3 DNA reads TGTGCCAGCGAATTCCCGCCCAGGACAGGGAGGAATGAGCAGTTCTTC. Translating it yields CASEFPPRTGRNEQFF. Variable domain in full (rest from reference TRBV5-6 and TRBJ2-1): DAGVTQSPTHLIKTRGQQVTLRCSPKSGHDTVSWYQQALGQGPQFIFQYYEEEERQRGNFPDRFSGHQFPNYSSELNVNALLLGDSALYLCASEFPPRTGRNEQFFGPGTRLTVL.

The CDR3 here is CASRYRGRSGYNEQFF. The CDR3 bases are TGTGCCAGCAGATACAGGGGGCGCTCGGGGTACAATGAGCAGTTCTTC. The chain recombines TRBV6-5 with TRBJ2-1; 9 nucleotides align to TRBD1. In germline, CDR1 is MNHEY, CDR2 SVGAGI. The CDR3 spans 16 residues. With V trimmed by 6 bases and J by 4 bases, 10 bases remained unmatched.

This clone was counted between two and nine times. The V gene is TRBV19, the J gene TRBJ2-1; 10 nucleotides line up with TRBD1. With 5 bases clipped from V and 4 bases from J, the junction kept 5 bases outside the gene matches. The V gene's germline CDR1 is LNHDA and CDR2 SQIVND (reference sequence). The CDR3 loop spans 15 amino acids. This CDR3 reads CASSPRTGGYNEQFF. CDR3 bases: TGTGCCAGTAGTCCTCGGACAGGGGGGTACAATGAGCAGTTCTTC.

The J gene is TRBJ1-2, the V gene TRBV10-3; 9 positions agree with TRBD1. CDR1 and CDR2 (germline): ENHRY, SYGVKD. J lost 6 bases, V lost 4 bases, and 6 bases had no gene match. The CDR3 is 14 amino acids. DNA for the CDR3: TGTGCCATCAGTGGGGGGACAGGGCCGGATGGCTACACCTTC. Translation gives CAISGGTGPDGYTF.

This clone has a single count. The chain joins TRBV28 to TRBJ2-1, with TRBD2 matching 12 bases. This CDR3 comprises 15 residues. Germline V gene sequence: CDR1 MDHEN, CDR2 SYDVKM. Trimming removed 6 bases from V and 6 bases from J; junction bases left unmatched: 6. The chain's CDR3 is CASSPWTSGANEQFF. The CDR3 nucleotides are TGTGCCAGCAGCCCGTGGACTAGCGGGGCCAATGAGCAGTTCTTC.

This clone was recorded a few times. The V and J genes are TRBV13 and TRBJ1-2; 9 bases are shared with TRBD1. Germline-derived CDR1 and CDR2 are PRHDT and FYEKMQ (reference sequence). Trimming at V came to 1 base and at J to 4 bases, leaving 4 bases not matched to a gene. The CDR3 consists of 15 residues. CDR3 nucleotide sequence: TGTGCCAGCAGCTTAGTGGACAGGGGACGCTATGGCTACACCTTC. Amino acids: CASSLVDRGRYGYTF.

The V call is TRBV5-4, the J call TRBJ2-7; 10 nucleotides agree with TRBD2. Germline CDR1 is SGHNT and CDR2 is YYREEE (reference sequence). This CDR3 has 15 residues. J lost 4 bases, V lost 0 bases, and 4 bases had no gene match. CDR3 amino acids: CASSLDLAGDYEQYF. The CDR3 nucleotides read TGTGCCAGCAGCTTGGATCTAGCGGGGGATTACGAGCAGTACTTC.

This chain links TRBV27 with TRBJ2-1; D unclear. Trimming stripped 0 bases from V and 6 bases from J, with 6 bases between. This CDR3 contains 13 residues. Germline V gene lookup returns CDR1 MNHEY and CDR2 SMNVEV (reference sequence). The CDR3: CASSLSRGNEQFF. The DNA of the CDR3 is TGTGCCAGCAGTTTATCGCGAGGCAATGAGCAGTTCTTC.

This clone was found a few times. This chain links TRBV7-9 with TRBJ2-1; D is possibly TRBD2 (6 bases). This CDR3 comprises 15 residues. The V gene lost 0 bases and the J gene lost 8 bases, with 14 bases spanning the gap. Germline loops: CDR1 SEHNR, CDR2 FQNEAQ (reference sequence). CDR3 DNA sequence: TGTGCCAGCAGCTTAGCTAGCGGAGTATTCGATGAGCAGTTCTTC. This encodes CASSLASGVFDEQFF.

This clone was found once. This rearrangement joins TRBV6-1 to TRBJ1-6, with 10 bases fitting TRBD1. In germline, CDR1 is MNHNS, CDR2 SASEGT. V was pared by 1 base and J by 7 bases, with 1 base of the junction left unmatched. CDR3 length: 15 residues. The CDR3 loop is CASSEVGQGNSPLHF. DNA of the CDR3: TGTGCCAGCAGTGAAGTGGGACAGGGGAATTCACCCCTCCACTTT.

The rearrangement uses TRBV9 and TRBJ1-3, with D uncertain. Trimming pared 0 bases from V and 0 bases from J, leaving 4 bases between. Germline lookup yields CDR1 SGDLS and CDR2 YYNGEE. The length of the CDR3 is 14 residues. DNA for the CDR3: TGTGCCAGCAGCGTAGAATTCTCTGGAAACACCATATATTTT. It yields the protein CASSVEFSGNTIYF.

This chain connects TRBV19 to TRBJ1-1, with 7 bases matching TRBD1. The CDR3 runs 14 residues. Per the germline V gene, CDR1 is LNHDA and CDR2 is SQIVND (reference sequence). With 0 bases clipped from V and 6 bases from J, the junction kept 4 bases outside the gene matches. CDR3 bases: TGTGCCAGTAGTATAGACAGGGGGGCGGCTGAAGCTTTCTTT. Amino acid sequence: CASSIDRGAAEAFF. The full variable domain, with the rest looked up from reference TRBV19 and TRBJ1-1, is DGGITQSPKYLFRKEGQNVTLSCEQNLNHDAMYWYRQDPGQGLRLIYYSQIVNDFQKGDIAEGYSVSREKKESFPLTVTSAQKNPTAFYLCASSIDRGAAEAFFGQGTRLTVV.

This chain's CDR3 is CASSPRASGSNSPLHF. The CDR3 nucleotides read TGTGCCAGCTCTCCCAGGGCGTCTGGCTCAAATTCACCCCTCCACTTT. The rearrangement joins TRBV2 to TRBJ1-6, with D possibly being TRBD1 (5 bases). V was trimmed by 8 bases and J by 7 bases, leaving 21 bases between them. CDR3 size: 16 residues. Germline lookup yields CDR1 SNHLY and CDR2 FYNNEI.